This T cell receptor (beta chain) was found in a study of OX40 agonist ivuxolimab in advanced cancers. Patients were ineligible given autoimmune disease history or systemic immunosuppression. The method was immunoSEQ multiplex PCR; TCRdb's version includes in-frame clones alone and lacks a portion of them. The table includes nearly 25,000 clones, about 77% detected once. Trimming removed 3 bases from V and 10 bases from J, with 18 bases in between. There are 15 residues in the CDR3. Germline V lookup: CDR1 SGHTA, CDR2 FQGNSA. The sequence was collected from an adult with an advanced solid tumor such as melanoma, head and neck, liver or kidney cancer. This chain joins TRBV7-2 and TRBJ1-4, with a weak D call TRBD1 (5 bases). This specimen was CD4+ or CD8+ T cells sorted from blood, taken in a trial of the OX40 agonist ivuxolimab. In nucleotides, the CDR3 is TGTGCCAGCAGCTTGCGGGGGGGGAACCTTGGAAAACTGTTTTTT. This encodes CASSLRGGNLGKLFF.